This passage covers 10 T cell receptor beta chains from one sample sequenced in a study of cytomegalovirus exposure and HLA in healthy donors. The PCR had 60 Vbeta and 13 Jbeta primers. Sequenced by immunoSEQ multiplex PCR; TCRdb stores in-frame clones only, minus some. The repertoire holds 150,000 to 200,000 clones, with 82% as singletons. Material for sequencing was PBMCs. The receptor source for this set is a woman aged 18-29 years in good health and CMV-seronegative.

The chain links TRBV6-5 to TRBJ1-4; D is undetermined. This CDR3 region has 14 residues. Trimming shortened V by 0 bases and J by 5 bases, and 7 bases separated the two germline ends. Germline loops: CDR1 MNHEY, CDR2 SVGAGI. The CDR3 loop is CASSYSTGNEKLFF. CDR3 DNA sequence: TGTGCCAGCAGTTACTCGACGGGGAATGAAAAACTGTTTTTT.

The V call is TRBV10-2, the J call TRBJ2-1; 9 bases agree with TRBD1. J was trimmed by 7 bases and V by 6 bases; bases with no gene match: 7. The germline V gene encodes CDR1 WSHSY and CDR2 SAAADI. This CDR3 has 14 residues. As DNA, the CDR3 is TGCGCCAGCAGCATACAGGGGGCAATTAATGAGCAGTTCTTC. Translated: CASSIQGAINEQFF.

The V and J genes are TRBV11-3 and TRBJ2-5; perhaps TRBD2 as D (6 bases). Germline lookup yields CDR1 SGHNT and CDR2 YENEEA. CDR3 size: 12 residues. V was shortened by 3 bases and J by 7 bases, with 9 bases between the two germline ends. The CDR3 here is CASSLNGGTQYF. The CDR3 DNA sequence: TGTGCCAGCAGCTTGAACGGGGGGACCCAGTACTTC.

The chain combines TRBV29-1 with TRBJ2-2; no definite D call. The CDR3 consists of 11 residues. V lost 3 bases and J 5 bases, leaving 4 bases between the germline ends. Germline V CDR1 and CDR2: SQVTM, ANQGSEA. The CDR3 loop reads CSVDATGELFF. DNA for the CDR3: TGCAGCGTTGATGCGACCGGGGAGCTGTTTTTT.

J is TRBJ2-1 and V is TRBV6-4, with 11 bases aligning to TRBD2. The J segment lost 7 bases and the V segment lost 5 bases, leaving 7 bases of the junction unmatched. The CDR3 spans 15 residues. The germline CDR1 and CDR2 sequences are MRHNA and SNTAGT. In DNA form, the CDR3 reads TGTGCCAGCAGTTCCGGGACTAGCGGATTTAATGAGCAGTTCTTC. It specifies CASSSGTSGFNEQFF.

This clone was seen a single time. The gene calls are TRBV2 and TRBJ2-7, with TRBD2 as a possible D gene (5 bases). CDR1 SNHLY and CDR2 FYNNEI come from the germline V gene. The V end was cut by 5 bases, the J end by 3 bases, with 8 bases between. The CDR3 spans 12 residues. The CDR3 DNA follows: TGTGCCAGCAGTCCACTAGACTACGAGCAGTACTTC. Protein product: CASSPLDYEQYF. The full variable domain, completed using reference TRBV2 and TRBJ2-7, is EPEVTQTPSHQVTQMGQEVILRCVPISNHLYFYWYRQILGQKVEFLVSFYNNEISEKSEIFDDQFSVERPDGSNFTLKIRSTKLEDSAMYFCASSPLDYEQYFGPGTRLTVT.

The chain is built from TRBV19 and TRBJ1-2; 9 nucleotides align to TRBD1. V trimming: 10 bases; J trimming: 6 bases; junction bases outside the gene matches: 6. Per the germline V gene, CDR1 is LNHDA and CDR2 is SQIVND (reference sequence). The CDR3 has 12 residues. The CDR3 sequence is CATHRGLDGYTF. The CDR3 DNA sequence: TGTGCCACCCACAGGGGGCTGGATGGCTACACCTTC.

The genes are TRBV2 and TRBJ1-1, with TRBD1 as a possible D gene (5 bases). Germline V CDR1 and CDR2: SNHLY, FYNNEI. The CDR3 has 15 residues. The ends were cut back, 4 bases at V and 0 bases at J, with 12 bases in the middle. The chain's CDR3 is CASSARTLLNTEAFF. CDR3 DNA: TGTGCCAGCAGTGCCCGGACACTTCTGAACACTGAAGCTTTCTTT. Combining the CDR3 with reference TRBV2 and TRBJ1-1 gives the whole variable domain EPEVTQTPSHQVTQMGQEVILRCVPISNHLYFYWYRQILGQKVEFLVSFYNNEISEKSEIFDDQFSVERPDGSNFTLKIRSTKLEDSAMYFCASSARTLLNTEAFFGQGTRLTVV.

The table lists this clone with a count of one. The gene calls are TRBV9 and TRBJ2-7, with D possibly matching TRBD2 (5 bases). Germline CDR1 and CDR2: SGDLS and YYNGEE. This CDR3 region has 12 residues. CDR3 sequence: CASSVVAPRLTV. DNA of the CDR3: TGTGCCAGCAGCGTAGTAGCGCCTCGCCTCACAGTC.

In this sample, this clone turned up once. The V and J genes are TRBV9 and TRBJ2-7; the D gene is possibly TRBD2 (6 bases). The CDR3 runs to 14 residues. V lost 2 bases to trimming and J lost 6 bases, with 15 bases between them. Germline loops: CDR1 SGDLS, CDR2 YYNGEE. Written as DNA, the CDR3 is TGTGCCAGCAGCGTCCGCCGGGAGAGTCGCGAGCAGTACTTC. Translated, it gives CASSVRRESREQYF.